In this sample, the clone carrying this T cell receptor (beta chain) turned up once. The record originates from a study of regulatory dendritic cells for organ transplantation. V dropped 7 bases and J dropped 2 bases, with 18 bases sitting between them. Germline V gene lookup returns CDR1 MNHEY and CDR2 SVGAGI. CDR3 length equals 15 residues. The repertoire was sequenced with immunoSEQ multiplex PCR; TCRdb's copy has only in-frame clones and lacks some. The data hold 25,000 to 30,000 clones, with over 75% observed a single time. The sequenced material came from memory CD4+ T cells from blood. Subset here: CD45RO+ memory T cells. The clonotype comes from a human donor in good health. The chain employs TRBV6-5 and TRBJ2-7, with unresolved D. The CDR3 sequence is CASKRAMQAAYEQYF. CDR3 DNA: TGTGCCAGCAAAAGGGCTATGCAGGCCGCCTACGAGCAGTACTTC.